The 24 T cell receptor beta chains in this list originate from one sample, sequenced in a study of T cells in Graves' hyperthyroidism and ophthalmopathy. Amplification of TCR beta CDR3 regions used RNA as the template. The primer set for the first-round RT-PCR of the TCR CDR3 was HTBI. TCRdb reprocessed the multiplex PCR reads via MiXCR and lists one record per CDR3 protein. The sample holds about 500,000 distinct CDR3 sequences, 46% seen once. The sample comprised peripheral blood or thyroid tissue (not recorded which). The receptors derive from an adult woman with Graves' disease, either hyperthyroidism or ophthalmopathy (not recorded which).

This clonotype has just a few counts. The genes are TRBV12-5 and TRBJ1-1; 9 bases agree with TRBD1. J gave up 0 bases and V 5 bases, and 10 bases lay outside the gene matches. Germline lookup yields CDR1 LGHNT and CDR2 FRNRAP. CDR3 length equals 17 residues. The CDR3 sequence is CASGSSGQGSMNTEAFF. The CDR3 bases are TGTGCTAGTGGTAGTTCGGGACAGGGATCTATGAACACTGAAGCTTTCTTT.

This clonotype was observed once. This chain uses TRBV5-1 with TRBJ1-2, with D unclear. V gave up 7 bases and J gave up 3 bases, with 13 bases separating them. Germline assignment: CDR1 SGHRS and CDR2 YFSETQ. The CDR3 covers 13 residues. CDR3 sequence: CASGQGIDYGYTF. The CDR3, as DNA: TGCGCCAGCGGCCAAGGAATCGACTATGGCTACACCTTC.

The chain recombines TRBV5-4 with TRBJ2-5, with TRBD2 matching 12 bases. J gave up 5 bases and V 4 bases, and 9 bases lay outside the gene matches. Per the germline V gene, CDR1 is SGHNT and CDR2 is YYREEE (reference sequence). There are 16 residues in the CDR3. CDR3 DNA: TGTGCCAGCAGCGTAGGGCGACTAGCGGGAGCTGAGACCCAGTACTTC. Translated, it gives CASSVGRLAGAETQYF.

Ten or more counts support this clonotype. The V gene is TRBV19, the J gene TRBJ2-5; D is possibly TRBD1 (6 bases). The V end lost 6 bases, the J end lost 4 bases, and 18 bases lay between the germline ends. The CDR3 is 15 residues long. Germline CDR1 reads LNHDA; CDR2 reads SQIVND (reference sequence). The CDR3 here is CASSPTGTTTETQYF. The CDR3, as DNA: TGTGCCAGTAGCCCTACCGGGACAACAACAGAGACCCAGTACTTC.

In its sample, this clonotype was seen many times. The V gene is TRBV10-3, the J gene TRBJ1-5; no reliable D call. The CDR3 consists of 14 residues. Germline CDR1 and CDR2: ENHRY and SYGVKD. The ends were cut back, 0 bases at V and 1 base at J, with 4 bases in the middle. The CDR3 nucleotides read TGTGCCATCAGTGAGTCTAGGAGCAATCAGCCCCAGCATTTT. Translated, it gives CAISESRSNQPQHF.

This sequence joins TRBV5-4 and TRBJ2-7, with TRBD2 matching over 10 bases. Germline lookup yields CDR1 SGHNT and CDR2 YYREEE (reference sequence). CDR3 length equals 13 residues. The J segment lost 0 bases and the V segment lost 10 bases, leaving 4 bases of the junction unmatched. The CDR3 loop reads CAGGLADSYEQYF. CDR3 sequence (DNA): TGTGCCGGCGGACTAGCGGACTCCTACGAGCAGTACTTC.

The chain combines TRBV7-2 with TRBJ2-7, with D unclear. Trimming stripped 5 bases from V and 2 bases from J, with 13 bases between. Looked up from germline, CDR1 is SGHTA and CDR2 is FQGNSA. The CDR3 has 14 amino acids. The CDR3 nucleotides read TGTGCCAGCAGCCTATCTCCGGGCACCTACGAGCAGTACTTC. As protein: CASSLSPGTYEQYF.

This chain connects TRBV3-1 to TRBJ1-5, with 9 bases fitting TRBD1. Germline V gene data show CDR1 as LGHDT and CDR2 as YNNKEL (reference sequence). There are 14 residues in the CDR3. The junction had 2 bases not matched to a gene; V was cut back by 8 bases and J by 0 bases. CDR3 residues: CASRDRASNQPQHF. For the CDR3, the DNA is TGTGCCAGCCGGGACAGGGCTAGCAATCAGCCCCAGCATTTT.

Remarks on this clonotype: Compared with germline, one end of the junction differs, possibly owing to a read error. The chain links TRBV6-1 to TRBJ1-1; 10 bases match TRBD1. The germline V gene has CDR1 MNHNS and CDR2 SASEGT. The CDR3 totals 14 residues. The CDR3, as DNA: TGTACCAGCAGTGACAGGGGGCGCGATAATGAAGCTTTCTTT. It is translated as CTSSDRGRDNEAFF.

This clonotype was seen ten or more times. The gene calls are TRBV15 and TRBJ2-3, with 9 bases aligning to TRBD2. With V trimmed by 0 bases and J by 6 bases, 7 bases remained unmatched. Germline V CDR1 and CDR2: LNHNV, YYDKDF (reference sequence). The length of the CDR3 is 16 residues. The CDR3 DNA follows: TGTGCCACCAGCAGAGATTCGGCTAGCGGGATGGATACGCAGTATTTT. It is translated as CATSRDSASGMDTQYF. The full variable domain, with the rest looked up from reference TRBV15 and TRBJ2-3, is DAMVIQNPRYQVTQFGKPVTLSCSQTLNHNVMYWYQQKSSQAPKLLFHYYDKDFNNEADTPDNFQSRRPNTSFCFLDIRSPGLGDTAMYLCATSRDSASGMDTQYFGPGTRLTVL.

The chain links TRBV19 to TRBJ2-2; 9 positions agree with TRBD2. CDR1 and CDR2 from the germline V gene are LNHDA and SQIVND (reference sequence). The CDR3 totals 16 residues. The V segment lost 5 bases and the J segment 5 bases; nucleotides outside the gene matches: 9. The chain's CDR3 is CASSAGQAGGTGELFF. Here the CDR3 DNA reads TGTGCCAGTAGTGCCGGACAGGCGGGGGGGACCGGGGAGCTGTTTTTT.

This clonotype was counted once. This chain uses TRBV7-6 with TRBJ2-5; TRBD1 might be the D (5 bases). The ends were cut back, 3 bases at V and 5 bases at J, with 10 bases in the middle. The CDR3 loop spans 13 amino acids. The germline V gene has CDR1 SGHVS and CDR2 FNYEAQ. CDR3 in amino acids: CASSFAGFETQYF. DNA for the CDR3: TGTGCCAGCAGCTTTGCAGGGTTCGAGACCCAGTACTTC.

This clonotype was found many times. The chain has TRBV29-1 and TRBJ2-5; a possible D gene is TRBD1 (6 bases). The V and J ends lost 2 bases and 4 bases respectively, with 11 bases between them. CDR1 is SQVTM, CDR2 ANQGSEA, per germline. This CDR3 is built from 13 residues. The CDR3 DNA follows: TGCAGCGTTGAAAGGGTAGGGGGAGAGACCCAGTACTTC. Amino acids: CSVERVGGETQYF.

This sequence joins TRBV20-1 and TRBJ1-1; D gene ambiguous. Deletions cut 6 bases from V and 3 bases from J, with 17 bases between. This CDR3 has 14 residues. Germline V lookup: CDR1 DFQATT, CDR2 SNEGSKA (reference sequence). The CDR3 region is CSAPPPGRDTEAFF. The CDR3, as DNA: TGCAGTGCCCCCCCCCCCGGGAGGGACACTGAAGCTTTCTTT.

This clonotype was found a few times. The V gene is TRBV7-9, the J gene TRBJ2-7; tentatively, D is TRBD2 (6 bases). In germline, CDR1 is SEHNR, CDR2 FQNEAQ (reference sequence). The V gene lost 5 bases and the J gene lost 7 bases, with 12 bases spanning the gap. The CDR3 covers 12 residues. The CDR3 reads CASSHLGGEQYF. The CDR3 nucleotides are TGTGCCAGCAGCCATCTGGGGGGTGAGCAGTACTTC.

This chain joins TRBV7-2 and TRBJ2-7, with 7 nucleotides matching TRBD1. CDR3 size: 15 residues. The V gene end was trimmed by 6 bases and the J gene end by 0 bases; junction bases not matched to a gene: 8. The germline gives CDR1 SGHTA, CDR2 FQGNSA. CDR3 in amino acids: CASRLSWTGSYEQYF. The CDR3 nucleotides read TGTGCCAGCAGACTCAGTTGGACAGGCTCCTACGAGCAGTACTTC. The full variable domain, completed using reference TRBV7-2 and TRBJ2-7, is GAGVSQSPSNKVTEKGKDVELRCDPISGHTALYWYRQSLGQGLEFLIYFQGNSAPDKSGLPSDRFSAERTGGSVSTLTIQRTQQEDSAVYLCASRLSWTGSYEQYFGPGTRLTVT.

The rearrangement links TRBV5-1 to TRBJ2-2; D might be TRBD1 (5 bases). The CDR3 totals 17 residues. Trimming removed 4 bases from V and 5 bases from J, with 21 bases in between. In germline, CDR1 is SGHRS, CDR2 YFSETQ. The CDR3 sequence is CASSIGFQGRTTGELFF. The CDR3 coding sequence is TGCGCCAGCAGCATTGGCTTTCAGGGAAGGACGACCGGGGAGCTGTTTTTT.

The chain joins TRBV2 to TRBJ1-2, with D possibly TRBD1 on 5 matching bases. The CDR3 extends over 16 amino acids. In germline, CDR1 is SNHLY, CDR2 FYNNEI. The ends were cut back, 6 bases at V and 4 bases at J, with 21 bases in the middle. This CDR3 is CASRTPGRISGYGYTF. In nucleotides, the CDR3 is TGTGCCAGCAGGACACCGGGACGCATATCTGGCTATGGCTACACCTTC.

The chain joins TRBV2 to TRBJ1-2; tentatively, D is TRBD1 (5 bases). V was pared by 8 bases and J by 3 bases, with 10 bases between. Germline V CDR1 and CDR2: SNHLY, FYNNEI. The CDR3 has 12 residues. The CDR3 reads CASVQGDYGYTF. CDR3 in DNA: TGTGCCAGCGTCCAGGGAGACTATGGCTACACCTTC.

The genes are TRBV10-3 and TRBJ1-1; 9 bases fit TRBD1. V shed 10 bases, J shed 13 bases, and the junction held 4 bases outside the gene matches. CDR1 and CDR2 (germline): ENHRY, SYGVKD. The CDR3 has 9 amino acids. The CDR3 nucleotides are TGTGCCACTGCGACAGGGGGTTTCTTT. Its translation: CATATGGFF.

Details on this clonotype: A junction boundary mismatches the germline segment, possibly from a read error. The V and J genes are TRBV5-1 and TRBJ2-7; 8 bases agree with TRBD1. CDR3 size: 12 residues. The V gene's germline CDR1 is SGHRS and CDR2 YFSETQ. The DNA for the CDR3 is TGTGCCAGCAGCGTGACAGGGGACGAGCAGTACTTC. Amino acids: CASSVTGDEQYF.

This clonotype appeared many times. The junction departs from germline at one end; a sequencing error may be responsible. The V and J genes are TRBV12-3 or TRBV12-4 and TRBJ2-5, with D perhaps matching TRBD1 (5 bases). This CDR3 is built from 14 residues. The CDR3 is CASSLGQGGETQYF. Here the CDR3 DNA reads TGTGCCAGCAGCTTAGGGCAGGGTGGCGAGACCCAGTACTTC.

The chain couples TRBV7-2 to TRBJ2-7; 10 positions match TRBD1. CDR3 length: 15 amino acids. Germline CDR1 and CDR2: SGHTA and FQGNSA. V lost 5 bases to trimming and J lost 6 bases; unmatched junction nucleotides: 10. CDR3 protein: CASSRVGQGISEQYF. The CDR3 bases are TGTGCCAGCAGCCGCGTGGGACAGGGGATTTCCGAGCAGTACTTC.

This clonotype showed up just once. The final CDR3 position lacks the conserved phenylalanine or tryptophan, pointing to a likely read error. The DNA is omitted, as the CDR3 cannot be located on it reliably, and the CDR3 follows TCRdb's listing. This rearrangement joins TRBV2 to TRBJ2-6; the D call of TRBD2 is as the table states it, not checked on the DNA. The CDR3 length equals 12 residues, ends included. CDR1 SNHLY and CDR2 FYNNEI come from the germline V gene. CDR3: CASSEGASGSGT.